This T cell receptor (beta chain) was captured by sequencing in a study of shared clonotypes between healthy human individuals (dated by TCRdb to the early 2020s). In the study overall: The cohort comprised two women and three men aged 18 to 49 years. Per donor, three plates each were used for CD4 naive and CD4 memory, two for CD8 naive, and one for CD8 memory. Each donor's leukapheresis produced roughly between about 0.9 and 9.5 billion PBMCs. Different laboratories and diverse techniques were used to prepare libraries and sequence TCR repertoires, to increase sequencing depth and limit assay-specific biases. To estimate repertoire size and how much clonotypes are shared between individuals, the study performed deep sequencing of blood TCR repertoires from a handful of healthy adults.

CDR1 and CDR2 were assigned from the germline V gene as SQVTM and ANQGSEA. Its CDR3 holds 13 amino acids, cysteine through phenylalanine. Only the CDR3 region is kept as DNA, spanning 39 bases read in frame from base 1. This clone was recorded once. Its cognate antigen has yet to be identified. There are no base qualities to consult, and no much larger clone falls within one base. The paper's findings and limits, for the study overall: Sampling was restricted to blood, and TCR repertoires in tissues likely differ from the TCR repertoires found in blood. Pairwise subsampling led to the expectation that sequencing depth would affect the degree of clonotype sharing among donors. Estimated clonotype richness was generally larger for naive than for memory subsets. Sharing across a handful of donors was observed for around 5% of naive CD4, under 4% of naive CD8, 2.3% of memory CD4, and roughly 0.4% of memory CD8 clonotypes. Even with the large sequencing depth, rarefaction of the sorted-subset datasets indicated that sequencing was incomplete. The small number of donors limited the genetic and exposure-history diversity represented. Clonotypes shared by all four sorted-subset donors showed higher generation probabilities than non-shared clonotypes.

Healthy HIV-negative adults with no recently reported acute infections or vaccinations were included as donors. Only Caucasian adults living in Nashville, Tennessee, USA were represented among the donors. CD4+ T cells were enriched through magnetic negative selection, after which naive cells were positively selected on CD45RA and the remaining negative fraction served as the memory subset. Blood was obtained by leukapheresis, after which PBMCs were separated by Ficoll-Histopaque density gradient centrifugation and cryopreserved in liquid nitrogen vapor phase. Analytical flow cytometry was used to check the purity and quantity of each magnetically sorted T cell population. From each sorted fraction, genomic DNA was isolated and quantified by UV absorbance on a Nanodrop 2000c. TCR CDR3 regions were amplified from genomic DNA by multiplex PCR using the deep immunoSEQ assay. Extracted genomic DNA from each cell subset was distributed evenly across all wells of several immunoSEQ 96-well plates, and each plate was treated as a replicate. For sorted subsets, each replicate PCR was loaded with 200 ng genomic DNA, equivalent to about 30,000 T cell genomes. Purified libraries were quantified with a Qubit 3.0 fluorometer, sized on a Bioanalyzer 2100, and re-quantified with the KAPA Library Quantification kit. Every immunoSEQ 96-well plate was sequenced on a separate single-read 150-cycle Illumina NextSeq 550 flow cell. In the source study's methods: The immunoSEQ output contained only junctional sequences without quality scores, so filtering could not match that applied to full-length reads. To assign V/J genes and CDR3, sequences were annotated using PyIR, a Python wrapper for IgBLAST v1.9, with IMGT germline references. Reads with weak V/J assignments (E-value above 1e-6), missing CDR3, stop codons, out-of-frame junctions, or ambiguous translated residues were removed. V3J clonotypes were defined as sequences sharing the same inferred V gene, J gene, and CDR3 amino acid sequence. To compute the percentage overlap between repertoires, the number of shared unique clonotypes was divided by the size of the smaller repertoire. Repertoire richness was assessed with RTK rarefaction, the Chao1 estimator, and Recon v2.1 estimates of unobserved clonotypes. Generation probabilities were computed with OLGA for all TCRbeta clonotypes obtained by the gDNA method from four donors. TCRdb took over this immuneACCESS table, retaining in-frame rearrangements with V and J assigned. Such tables are incomplete; in checked studies, under half of the missing clones stem from an unresolved V gene, and the remainder is unexplained. The V and J calls and clone size were taken over from that table, and D and trimming were inferred from the DNA. The sample profile shows roughly 1,500,000 clones; approximately 98.5% of them were found once. The biggest ten clones account for around 0.38% of the sample.

Sequenced material: naive CD4+ T cells sorted from blood. What this sample's cell subset or site label stands for: CD45RA+ positively selected. This receptor was taken from a man aged 25 to 40 in good health. Here the chain combines TRBV29-1 and TRBJ1-1, and 8 junction bases match TRBD1. The DNA reads TGCAGTGACAGGGGTCGGGTGAACACTGAAGCTTTCTTT. The encoded protein is CSDRGRVNTEAFF.